These 25 T cell receptor beta chains came from one sample sequenced in a study of blood T cell repertoires in COVID-19. The protocol was immunoSEQ multiplex PCR, while the TCRdb copy is restricted to in-frame clones and leaves out a portion. The repertoire consists of roughly 150,000 clones, with roughly 84% occurring once and the leading ten covering roughly 4.9%. The sample consisted of PBMCs or T cells enriched from blood (not recorded which). Every receptor here comes from a man in his 70s who had been exposed to COVID-19.

A single count supports this clone. The V call is TRBV7-2, the J call TRBJ1-1; 8 bases line up with TRBD1. Germline V gene data show CDR1 as SGHTA and CDR2 as FQGNSA. V trimming: 0 bases; J trimming: 5 bases; junction bases outside the gene matches: 8. CDR3 length equals 16 residues. CDR3 nucleotides: TGTGCCAGCAGCTTAGCGGCAGGGGGCGCAAAAACTGAAGCTTTCTTT. This gives the protein CASSLAAGGAKTEAFF.

The chain links TRBV19 to TRBJ1-6; no definite D call. This CDR3 spans 16 amino acids. Germline lookup yields CDR1 LNHDA and CDR2 SQIVND (reference sequence). V was pared by 6 bases and J by 7 bases, with 19 bases between. In nucleotides, the CDR3 is TGTGCCAGTAGCTCCAGCTGGAGAGGGCGGAATTCACCCCTCCACTTT. It yields the protein CASSSSWRGRNSPLHF.

J is TRBJ2-1 and V is TRBV5-1; the match to TRBD1 covers 8 bases. The V segment lost 5 bases and the J segment 9 bases; nucleotides outside the gene matches: 10. CDR3 length equals 14 residues. Germline lookup yields CDR1 SGHRS and CDR2 YFSETQ. In DNA form, the CDR3 reads TGCGCCAGCAGACAGGGGGGAAGGCCGTCTGAGCAGTTCTTC. It translates to CASRQGGRPSEQFF.

The genes are TRBV4-1 and TRBJ2-1; 7 nucleotides match TRBD1. CDR1 and CDR2 from the germline V gene are MGHRA and YSYEKL. With 2 bases clipped from V and 4 bases from J, the junction kept 5 bases outside the gene matches. The CDR3 length is 15 residues. The CDR3 nucleotides read TGCGCCAGCAGCCAATTTACAGGGGCATACAATGAGCAGTTCTTC. Its translation is CASSQFTGAYNEQFF.

The chain is built from TRBV6-5 and TRBJ2-3, with TRBD2 as a possible D gene (6 bases). Germline-derived CDR1 and CDR2 are MNHEY and SVGAGI. With 6 bases removed from V and 4 bases from J, the gap between germline ends came to 11 bases. The CDR3 runs to 13 residues. Here the CDR3 DNA reads TGTGCCAGCAGGCTAGCGTGGCCAGATACGCAGTATTTT. Protein sequence: CASRLAWPDTQYF.

The chain recombines TRBV4-3 with TRBJ2-3; D is perhaps TRBD2 (5 bases). V shed 1 base and J shed 3 bases, with 14 bases lying between them. CDR1 and CDR2 (germline): LGHNA, YSLEER. The CDR3 covers 16 residues. The CDR3 protein is CASSQGPRGFTDTQYF. In DNA form, the CDR3 reads TGCGCCAGCAGCCAAGGTCCCCGAGGGTTTACAGATACGCAGTATTTT.

The J gene is TRBJ2-5, the V gene TRBV18, with a weak D call TRBD1 (5 bases). Germline V gene lookup returns CDR1 KGHSH and CDR2 LQKENI. The germline V and J ends were trimmed by 2 bases and 2 bases, with 18 bases remaining between them. The CDR3 spans 17 residues. Written as DNA, the CDR3 is TGTGCCAGCTCACCATCTCCGGCAGGGCGTCCTCAAGAGACCCAGTACTTC. Encoded protein: CASSPSPAGRPQETQYF.

The V gene is TRBV21-1, the J gene TRBJ2-1; the D call in the table, TRBD2, was not verified against the DNA. TRBV21-1 is noted as a pseudogene. The CDR3 totals 16 residues. CDR3 loop: CASNVLDTAGYNEQFF. In DNA form, the CDR3 reads TGTGCCAGCAACGTACTGGACACCGCGGGGTACAATGAGCAGTTCTTC.

This chain connects TRBV4-3 to TRBJ2-5; D unresolved. Germline V gives CDR1 LGHNA, CDR2 YSLEER. The V gene lost 1 base and the J gene lost 0 bases, with 6 bases spanning the gap. This CDR3 has 14 amino acids. The CDR3 nucleotides read TGCGCCAGCAGCCAAGGACACAACCAAGAGACCCAGTACTTC. Translation gives CASSQGHNQETQYF.

This rearrangement joins TRBV27 to TRBJ1-6, with D tentatively TRBD1 (6 bases). The CDR3 contains 15 residues. The V gene lost 8 bases and the J gene lost 6 bases, with 17 bases spanning the gap. Germline-derived CDR1 and CDR2 are MNHEY and SMNVEV (reference sequence). CDR3 in amino acids: CASGYGQSLNSPLHF. CDR3 coding DNA: TGTGCCAGCGGATACGGACAGTCCCTTAATTCACCCCTCCACTTT.

The chain joins TRBV5-1 to TRBJ2-5, with D perhaps matching TRBD2 (6 bases). The CDR3 is 16 residues long. V was clipped by 1 base and J by 5 bases, with 18 bases between them. The germline CDR1 and CDR2 sequences are SGHRS and YFSETQ. Here the CDR3 DNA reads TGCGCCAGCAGCTTGAGAGCGTCCGGGAGCGGGGAGACCCAGTACTTC. Its protein is CASSLRASGSGETQYF.

The chain carries TRBV19 and TRBJ1-2, with 7 bases aligning to TRBD1. Germline trimming cut 0 bases from V and 6 bases from J; bases unmatched to any gene: 7. Germline V gene lookup returns CDR1 LNHDA and CDR2 SQIVND (reference sequence). This CDR3 is 15 amino acids long. CDR3 in DNA: TGTGCCAGTAGTATAGATCAACAGGGGTGGGATGGCTACACCTTC. It is translated as CASSIDQQGWDGYTF.

The chain carries TRBV9 and TRBJ2-2; D not resolved. Trimming left V 0 bases short and J 6 bases short, with 12 bases between. Per the germline V gene, CDR1 is SGDLS and CDR2 is YYNGEE. This CDR3 contains 15 residues. This chain's CDR3 is CASSVVDSLAGELFF. In DNA, the CDR3 is TGTGCCAGCAGCGTAGTCGACTCATTGGCCGGGGAGCTGTTTTTT.

The CDR3 DNA is TGCGCCAGCAGCCCACCCCCGGACAGCACTGAAGCTTTCTTT. Amino acids: CASSPPPDSTEAFF. This chain links TRBV5-1 with TRBJ1-1; a weak D match, TRBD1 (6 bases). V was trimmed by 4 bases and J by 4 bases, leaving 14 bases between them. The CDR3 has 14 amino acids. Germline loops: CDR1 SGHRS, CDR2 YFSETQ.

The chain recombines TRBV9 with TRBJ2-1; D is unclear. The germline V gene has CDR1 SGDLS and CDR2 YYNGEE. V dropped 4 bases and J dropped 6 bases, with 17 bases sitting between them. The CDR3 runs 15 residues. CDR3 region: CASSFARDTSNEQFF. CDR3 bases: TGTGCCAGCAGCTTTGCCAGAGACACCAGCAATGAGCAGTTCTTC.

The rearrangement links TRBV7-2 to TRBJ2-7, with a weak D call TRBD1 (6 bases). The CDR3 sequence is 16 residues long. CDR1 SGHTA and CDR2 FQGNSA come from the germline V gene. V lost 4 bases and J 0 bases, leaving 16 bases between the germline ends. The CDR3 region is CASSSYGQISSYEQYF. DNA for the CDR3: TGTGCCAGCAGCTCATACGGACAGATCAGCTCCTACGAGCAGTACTTC.

The rearrangement uses TRBV7-2 and TRBJ1-1; TRBD1 might be the D (5 bases). This CDR3 has 15 residues. From germline, CDR1 is SGHTA and CDR2 FQGNSA. The V end lost 4 bases, the J end lost 2 bases, and 14 bases lay between the germline ends. The CDR3 loop is CASSYFKGANTEAFF. CDR3 DNA sequence: TGTGCCAGCAGCTATTTCAAAGGGGCTAACACTGAAGCTTTCTTT.

This chain uses TRBV13 with TRBJ2-7; D unclear. This CDR3 contains 14 residues. The germline CDR1 and CDR2 sequences are PRHDT and FYEKMQ (reference sequence). V was trimmed by 2 bases and J by 0 bases, leaving 8 bases between them. The CDR3 DNA reads TGTGCCAGCAGCTTATACACCCCCTCCTACGAGCAGTACTTC. Its translation: CASSLYTPSYEQYF.

The genes are TRBV24-1 and TRBJ1-1; 12 positions match TRBD1. Germline loops: CDR1 KGHDR, CDR2 SFDVKD. This CDR3 is built from 14 residues. With V trimmed by 7 bases and J by 1 base, 0 bases remained unmatched. The CDR3 sequence: CATRGQGANTEAFF. CDR3 bases: TGTGCCACCAGGGGACAGGGGGCGAACACTGAAGCTTTCTTT.

The chain has TRBV7-2 and TRBJ1-1, with 8 bases aligning to TRBD1. Germline V CDR1 and CDR2: SGHTA, FQGNSA. V was clipped by 4 bases and J by 3 bases; unmatched bases: 1. The CDR3 sequence is 13 residues long. CDR3 amino acids: CASSSQGDTEAFF. In DNA, the CDR3 is TGTGCCAGCAGCTCACAGGGGGACACTGAAGCTTTCTTT.

V usage is TRBV29-1 and J usage is TRBJ1-1; D ambiguous. In germline, CDR1 is SQVTM, CDR2 ANQGSEA. V was shortened by 4 bases and J by 3 bases, with 12 bases between the two germline ends. The CDR3 consists of 13 residues. The CDR3 nucleotides read TGCAGCGTTGGTCGCGGCACCTACACTGAAGCTTTCTTT. Translating it yields CSVGRGTYTEAFF.

V and J are TRBV6-4 and TRBJ2-3, with D hard to call. V gave up 3 bases and J gave up 4 bases, with 11 bases separating them. Germline V lookup: CDR1 MRHNA, CDR2 SNTAGT. The CDR3 loop spans 14 amino acids. The CDR3 protein is CASSETAEADTQYF. CDR3 DNA: TGTGCCAGCAGTGAGACGGCTGAGGCAGATACGCAGTATTTT.

The chain combines TRBV5-1 with TRBJ2-5, with 11 bases matching TRBD1. Germline trimming cut 4 bases from V and 6 bases from J; bases unmatched to any gene: 8. CDR1 and CDR2 from the germline V gene are SGHRS and YFSETQ. The CDR3 totals 15 residues. CDR3 residues: CASSVDRGRGKTQYF. The CDR3 DNA sequence: TGCGCCAGCAGCGTGGACAGGGGGCGTGGGAAGACCCAGTACTTC.

In this sample, this clone turned up many times. The chain is built from TRBV4-3 and TRBJ2-7; TRBD2 matches at 8 bases. This CDR3 region has 14 residues. The J segment lost 9 bases and the V segment lost 2 bases, leaving 9 bases of the junction unmatched. Germline CDR1 reads LGHNA; CDR2 reads YSLEER. The DNA of the CDR3 is TGCGCCAGCAGCCAAAATTCCTTAGCGGGGTCGCAGTACTTC. As protein: CASSQNSLAGSQYF.

This chain uses TRBV25-1 with TRBJ1-2; 10 bases line up with TRBD1. The V segment lost 4 bases and the J segment 8 bases; nucleotides outside the gene matches: 4. CDR1 is MGHDK and CDR2 is SYGVNS in the germline V gene. This CDR3 comprises 13 residues. The CDR3 DNA reads as TGTGCCAGCAGTGTTGGGACAGGGGAAGGCTACACCTTC. Translating it yields CASSVGTGEGYTF.